The 5 T cell receptor beta chains below were found in one sample sequenced in a study of T cell responses to AZD1222 COVID-19 vaccine. Profiling relied on immunoSEQ multiplex PCR, and the TCRdb table lists in-frame clones only, not all of them. The data hold 150,000 to 200,000 clones, with about 86% observed a single time. Sample: peripheral blood, taken 28 days after the second AZD1222 dose. Every receptor here comes from an adult who received the AZD1222 COVID-19 vaccine.

This chain links TRBV5-8 with TRBJ1-1; possible D gene TRBD1, 6 bases. The CDR3 consists of 13 residues. Germline V CDR1 and CDR2: SGHTS, YDEGEE. V lost 2 bases and J 3 bases, leaving 8 bases between the germline ends. The CDR3 region is CASSFHRDTEAFF. As DNA, the CDR3 is TGTGCCAGCAGCTTCCACAGGGACACTGAAGCTTTCTTT.

Turning to this clone: This specimen includes other DNA sequences encoding the same CDR3. CDR3 bases: TGCGCCAGCAGCTCCGGACAGGGGGCGTACGAGCAGTACTTC. Its protein is CASSSGQGAYEQYF. The V and J genes are TRBV5-1 and TRBJ2-7, with 11 bases identical to TRBD1. The CDR3 contains 14 residues. CDR1 and CDR2 from the germline V gene are SGHRS and YFSETQ. With V trimmed by 3 bases and J by 4 bases, 3 bases remained unmatched.

J is TRBJ1-2 and V is TRBV6-5; TRBD1 is a possible D gene (6 bases). The CDR3 runs to 14 residues. Germline CDR1 MNHEY, CDR2 SVGAGI. The V and J ends lost 6 bases and 1 base respectively, with 12 bases between them. In DNA, the CDR3 is TGTGCCAGCAGACCGGACAGCTTTAACTATGGCTACACCTTC. This gives the protein CASRPDSFNYGYTF.

This chain connects TRBV19 to TRBJ1-2, with a tentative D call TRBD1 (6 bases). The CDR3 has 14 residues. Germline V gives CDR1 LNHDA, CDR2 SQIVND (reference sequence). The ends were cut back, 5 bases at V and 2 bases at J, with 12 bases in the middle. The CDR3 reads CASSYREGNYGYTF. CDR3 in DNA: TGTGCCAGTAGTTACAGGGAGGGAAACTATGGCTACACCTTC.

The J gene is TRBJ1-5, the V gene TRBV30; D is ambiguous. Germline lookup yields CDR1 GTSNPN and CDR2 SVGIG (reference sequence). Trimming shortened V by 2 bases and J by 1 base, and 6 bases separated the two germline ends. The CDR3 is made up of 13 amino acids. CDR3 residues: CAWSYGSNQPQHF. CDR3 DNA sequence: TGTGCCTGGAGTTATGGCAGCAATCAGCCCCAGCATTTT.